Listed below are T cell receptor beta chains from one sample, sequenced in a study of blood T cell repertoires in COVID-19. The assay was immunoSEQ multiplex PCR, and TCRdb's table has in-frame clones only and misses some. The data hold 190,000 or so clones, with around 87% observed a single time. Sequences were obtained from peripheral blood. The receptor source for this set is a middle-aged man with active or convalescent COVID-19. CDR3s include the opening cysteine and the closing phenylalanine or tryptophan. D genes are given only for firm matches. Clone size is given for some rows only: seen once, a few or many times, or a class if the clone is expanded.

>TRBD1|-|TRBV5-1|TRBJ1-1
CASSTGQANTEAFF
TGCGCCAGCAGTACTGGACAGGCAAACACTGAAGCTTTCTTT
>-|-|TRBV2|TRBJ2-3
CASSGGGRDDTDTQYF
TGTGCCAGCAGTGGAGGAGGGCGGGACGACACAGATACGCAGTATTTT
>TRBD1|-|TRBV25-1|TRBJ1-1
CASSEEGTGVTEAFF
TGTGCCAGCAGTGAAGAAGGGACAGGGGTCACTGAAGCTTTCTTT
>-|-|TRBV24-1|TRBJ1-2
CATSNGRAGGYTF
TGTGCCACCAGTAATGGGCGTGCAGGTGGCTACACCTTC
>-|once|TRBV30|TRBJ2-5
CAWSVLAEETQYF
TGTGCCTGGAGTGTTCTAGCTGAAGAGACCCAGTACTTC
>-|-|TRBV5-5|TRBJ2-3
CASRIQGATDTQYF
TGTGCCAGCAGGATACAGGGTGCCACAGATACGCAGTATTTT
>TRBD1|few|TRBV2|TRBJ2-3
CASRTGQGTGTDTQYF
TGTGCCAGCAGAACGGGACAGGGGACCGGCACAGATACGCAGTATTTT
>-|-|TRBV5-4|TRBJ1-2
CASSSQEAGSYYGYTF
TGTGCCAGCAGCTCCCAGGAGGCTGGGAGTTACTATGGCTACACCTTC
>-|-|TRBV19|TRBJ2-1
CASSMPPGAGPSHEQFF
TGTGCCAGTAGTATGCCCCCCGGGGCGGGGCCCAGTCATGAGCAGTTCTTC
>TRBD1|-|TRBV30|TRBJ1-1
CAWGNTGTGGTEAFF
TGTGCCTGGGGAAACACCGGGACAGGGGGCACTGAAGCTTTCTTT
>-|-|TRBV3-1/TRBV3-2|TRBJ1-6
CASSRTVGGSSYNSPLHF
TGTGCCAGCAGCCGGACGGTCGGCGGGAGCTCCTATAATTCACCCCTCCACTTT
>TRBD1|-|TRBV18|TRBJ2-7
CASSPDRGLNEQYF
TGTGCCAGCTCACCAGACAGGGGTCTCAACGAGCAGTACTTC
>-|few|TRBV6-5|TRBJ2-7
CASSLRVVNYEQYF
TGTGCCAGCAGTTTAAGAGTCGTCAACTACGAGCAGTACTTC
>-|-|TRBV6-2/TRBV6-3|TRBJ1-5
CASSALQGLDQPQHF
TGTGCCAGCAGTGCCCTTCAGGGGTTGGATCAGCCCCAGCATTTT
>-|-|TRBV6-5|TRBJ1-1
CASSPARGTEAFF
TGTGCCAGCAGTCCTGCCCGGGGCACTGAAGCTTTCTTT
>-|-|TRBV9|TRBJ1-3
CASSAAQTGSSGNTIYF
TGTGCCAGCAGCGCGGCCCAGACAGGTTCCTCTGGAAACACCATATATTTT
>-|-|TRBV7-3|TRBJ2-3
CASSSNTGISTDTQYF
TGTGCCAGCAGCTCGAATACAGGGATTAGCACAGATACGCAGTATTTT
>-|-|TRBV6-2/TRBV6-3|TRBJ2-2
CASSYSRRGELFF
TGTGCCAGCAGTTACTCGCGGCGTGGGGAGCTGTTTTTT
>-|-|TRBV28|TRBJ2-3
CASSSLTAGSTDTQYF
TGTGCCAGCAGTTCCCTAACGGCGGGGAGCACAGATACGCAGTATTTT
>-|-|TRBV5-1|TRBJ1-2
CASSLEIGRGVGYTF
TGCGCCAGCAGCTTGGAAATTGGGAGGGGAGTTGGCTACACCTTC
>-|once|TRBV19|TRBJ1-6
CASSAVTGGNSPLHF
TGTGCCAGTAGTGCCGTGACAGGTGGAAATTCACCCCTCCACTTT
>TRBD2|-|TRBV28|TRBJ2-5
CASSTAGGGETQYF
TGTGCCAGCAGCACCGCGGGGGGCGGGGAGACCCAGTACTTC
>TRBD2|-|TRBV6-1|TRBJ2-1
CASSANVGTSGNVHHNEQFF
TGTGCCAGCAGTGCCAACGTCGGGACTAGCGGGAATGTTCACCACAATGAGCAGTTCTTC
>-|once|TRBV7-9|TRBJ1-2
CASSPGGGTNYGYTF
TGTGCCAGCAGCCCCGGCGGCGGAACTAACTATGGCTACACCTTC
>TRBD1|-|TRBV9|TRBJ2-3
CASSVAGGQGGTDTQYF
TGTGCCAGCAGCGTAGCGGGAGGACAGGGGGGAACAGATACGCAGTATTTT
>TRBD1|-|TRBV5-6|TRBJ2-5
CASSYATGIGIGYQETQYF
TGTGCCAGCAGCTATGCGACAGGGATCGGTATTGGGTACCAAGAGACCCAGTACTTC
>-|-|TRBV4-2|TRBJ1-5
CASSQDYGRLDQPQHF
TGTGCCAGCAGCCAAGATTATGGCAGGTTAGATCAGCCCCAGCATTTT
>TRBD1|once|TRBV25-1|TRBJ2-2
CASSITGGAGELFF
TGTGCCAGCAGCATCACAGGGGGTGCGGGGGAGCTGTTTTTT
>TRBD1|-|TRBV7-9|TRBJ2-7
CASSYRDRVSHEQYF
TGTGCCAGCAGCTACCGGGACAGGGTATCCCACGAGCAGTACTTC
>TRBD1|-|TRBV6-5|TRBJ1-2
CASSNEGGHGYTF
TGTGCCAGCAGTAACGAAGGGGGCCACGGCTACACCTTC
>TRBD2|once|TRBV6-4|TRBJ2-3
CASSRLAGGTDTQYF
TGTGCCAGCAGTAGACTAGCGGGGGGCACAGATACGCAGTATTTT
>-|-|TRBV2|TRBJ1-1
CASSGLGGRTEAFF
TGTGCCAGCAGTGGGCTCGGGGGGAGGACTGAAGCTTTCTTT